What follows are 7 T cell receptor beta chains derived from one specimen sequenced in a study of CD8+ T cells in alopecia areata. Treatment indicated: oral pan-JAK inhibitor, 5-10 mg twice daily. TCR sequencing used cDNA made by reverse transcription of extracted RNA. The method was immunoSEQ multiplex PCR; TCRdb's version includes in-frame clones alone and lacks a portion of them. There are about 160,000 clones in the sample; about three fifths occur only once, and 0.91% lies in the top ten. Sequencing was performed on CD4+ T cells sorted from blood, taken at week 4, from a patient treated with tofacitinib. The receptors here all came from a human donor with alopecia areata.

This chain uses TRBV10-3 with TRBJ1-5; TRBD1 matches at 7 bases. Germline values: CDR1 ENHRY, CDR2 SYGVKD. J gave up 7 bases and V 11 bases, and 11 bases lay outside the gene matches. CDR3 length: 13 residues. The DNA of the CDR3 is TGTGCCGCCACCGACAGGGTTGAGCAGCCCCAGCATTTT. It yields the protein CAATDRVEQPQHF.

The chain joins TRBV29-1 to TRBJ2-5, with a tentative D call TRBD2 (6 bases). Trimming cost V 6 bases and J 4 bases, with 15 bases left between them. Germline V gene lookup returns CDR1 SQVTM and CDR2 ANQGSEA. This CDR3 is 13 amino acids long. In DNA form, the CDR3 reads TGCAGCGTGGACTGGCGGGGAAGAGAGACCCAGTACTTC. Translating gives CSVDWRGRETQYF.

This clone was picked up a small number of times. V is TRBV6-6 and J is TRBJ2-7, with TRBD1 identical over 8 bases. Trimming at V came to 6 bases and at J to 9 bases, leaving 10 bases not matched to a gene. The CDR3 has 13 amino acids. Germline V lookup: CDR1 MNHNY, CDR2 SVGAGI (reference sequence). The CDR3 nucleotides are TGTGCCAGCAGCCGGACAGGGCCGGTCGTGCAGTACTTC. Translation: CASSRTGPVVQYF.

The genes are TRBV30 and TRBJ1-5; no clear D gene. This CDR3 contains 15 residues. Germline assignment: CDR1 GTSNPN and CDR2 SVGIG (reference sequence). V lost 1 base and J lost 4, with 14 bases in between. The CDR3 nucleotides are TGTGCCTGGAGTGGAGCAAGGGTGGGTAATCAGCCCCAGCATTTT. This encodes CAWSGARVGNQPQHF.

The J gene is TRBJ1-1, the V gene TRBV30, with D possibly TRBD1 on 5 matching bases. Trimming shortened V by 3 bases and J by 1 base, and 18 bases separated the two germline ends. The CDR3 totals 16 residues. Per germline, CDR1 GTSNPN and CDR2 SVGIG (reference sequence). CDR3 region: CAWSPTATSRNTEAFF. The CDR3 coding sequence is TGTGCCTGGAGCCCGACAGCCACCTCCCGGAACACTGAAGCTTTCTTT.

The chain has TRBV6-5 and TRBJ1-1; maybe TRBD1 (5 bases). This CDR3 spans 15 amino acids. The V end was cut by 0 bases, the J end by 4 bases, with 12 bases between. Germline V CDR1 and CDR2: MNHEY, SVGAGI. The CDR3 reads CASSYSRGRGTEAFF. CDR3 in DNA: TGTGCCAGCAGTTACTCGCGGGGAAGGGGCACTGAAGCTTTCTTT.

The chain recombines TRBV20-1 with TRBJ2-7; D is possibly TRBD2 (5 bases). CDR1 is DFQATT and CDR2 is SNEGSKA in the germline V gene (reference sequence). The CDR3 is 11 amino acids. V lost 3 bases and J 4 bases, leaving 7 bases between the germline ends. For the CDR3, the DNA is TGCAGTGCTAGGGGAGAGTACGAGCAGTACTTC. Protein product: CSARGEYEQYF.